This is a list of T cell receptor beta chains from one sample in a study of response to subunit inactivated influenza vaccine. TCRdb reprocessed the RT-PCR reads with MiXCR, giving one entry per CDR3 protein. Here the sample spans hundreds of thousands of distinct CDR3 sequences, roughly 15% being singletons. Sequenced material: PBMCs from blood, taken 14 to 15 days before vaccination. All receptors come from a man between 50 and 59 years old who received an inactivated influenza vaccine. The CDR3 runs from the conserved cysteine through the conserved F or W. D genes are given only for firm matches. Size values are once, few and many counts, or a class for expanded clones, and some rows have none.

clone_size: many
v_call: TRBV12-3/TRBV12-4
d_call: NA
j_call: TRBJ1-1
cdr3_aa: CASSLFAGTEAFF
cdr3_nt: TGTGCCAGCAGTTTATTCGCGGGAACTGAAGCTTTCTTT

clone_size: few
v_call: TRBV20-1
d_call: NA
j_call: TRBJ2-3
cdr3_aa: CSALPRDTQYF
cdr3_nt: TGCAGTGCTTTGCCTAGGGATACGCAGTATTTT

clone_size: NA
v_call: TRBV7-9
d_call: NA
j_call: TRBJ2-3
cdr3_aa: CASTSGETSTDTQYF
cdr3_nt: TGTGCCAGCACCTCGGGGGAGACGAGCACAGATACGCAGTATTTT

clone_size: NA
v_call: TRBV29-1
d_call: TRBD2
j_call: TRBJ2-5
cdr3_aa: CSAGGGGRETQYF
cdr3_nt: TGCAGCGCCGGGGGGGGGGGCAGAGAGACCCAGTACTTC

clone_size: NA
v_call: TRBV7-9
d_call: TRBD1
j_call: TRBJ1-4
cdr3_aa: CASSPAGTANEKLFF
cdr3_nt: TGTGCCAGCAGCCCGGCAGGGACAGCGAATGAAAAACTGTTTTTT

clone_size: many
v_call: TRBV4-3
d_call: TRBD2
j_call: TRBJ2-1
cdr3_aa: CASSQVLAGGSLYNEQFF
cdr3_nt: TGCGCCAGCAGCCAGGTCCTAGCGGGGGGATCCTTATACAATGAGCAGTTCTTC

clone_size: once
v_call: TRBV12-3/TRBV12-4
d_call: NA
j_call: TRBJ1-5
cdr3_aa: CASSFYGRAFLRLQPQHF
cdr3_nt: TGTGCCAGCAGTTTTTACGGAAGGGCGTTCCTTAGGCTACAGCCCCAGCATTTT

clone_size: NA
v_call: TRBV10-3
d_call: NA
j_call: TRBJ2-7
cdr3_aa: CAISDRGGYEQYF
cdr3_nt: TGTGCCATCAGTGACAGGGGAGGTTACGAGCAGTACTTC

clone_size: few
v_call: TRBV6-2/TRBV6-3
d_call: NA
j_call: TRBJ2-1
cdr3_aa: CASSYSLFNEQFF
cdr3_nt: TGTGCCAGCAGTTACTCCCTCTTCAATGAGCAGTTCTTC

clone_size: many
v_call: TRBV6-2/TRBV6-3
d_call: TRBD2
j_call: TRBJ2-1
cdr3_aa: CASSYSTPREDVYNEQFF
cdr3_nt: TGTGCCAGCAGTTACTCGACCCCGCGGGAGGACGTCTACAATGAGCAGTTCTTC

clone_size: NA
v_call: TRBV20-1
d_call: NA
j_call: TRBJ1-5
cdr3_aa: CSARDWGAGNQPQHF
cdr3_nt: TGCAGTGCTAGAGATTGGGGGGCCGGCAATCAGCCCCAGCATTTT

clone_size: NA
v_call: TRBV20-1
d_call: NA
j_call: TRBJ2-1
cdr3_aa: CSARAPQASSYNEQFF
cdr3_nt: TGCAGTGCTAGAGCCCCACAGGCAAGCTCCTACAATGAGCAGTTCTTC

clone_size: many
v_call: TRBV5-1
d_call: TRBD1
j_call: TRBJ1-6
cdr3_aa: CASSSGQDNSPLHF
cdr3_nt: TGCGCCAGCAGCTCGGGACAGGACAATTCACCCCTCCACTTT

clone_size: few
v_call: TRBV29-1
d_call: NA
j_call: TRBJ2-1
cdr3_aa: CSVEVQGAEQFF
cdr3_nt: TGCAGCGTTGAAGTACAAGGGGCTGAGCAGTTCTTC

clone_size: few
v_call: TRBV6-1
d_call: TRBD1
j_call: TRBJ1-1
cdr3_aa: CASRKGQVFGAFF
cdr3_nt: TGTGCCAGCAGAAAAGGACAGGTGTTTGGGGCTTTCTTT

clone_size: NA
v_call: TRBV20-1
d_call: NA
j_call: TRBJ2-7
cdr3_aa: CSAREGTCGYEQYF
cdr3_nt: TGCAGTGCTAGAGAAGGGACTTGCGGATACGAGCAGTACTTC

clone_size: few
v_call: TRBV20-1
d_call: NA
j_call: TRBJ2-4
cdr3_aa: CSARDRQKNNIQYF
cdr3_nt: TGCAGTGCTAGAGATCGACAGAAAAATAACATTCAGTACTTC

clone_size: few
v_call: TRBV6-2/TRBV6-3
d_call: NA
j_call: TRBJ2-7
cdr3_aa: CASIGGAPTYEQYF
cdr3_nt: TGTGCCAGCATCGGTGGGGCGCCCACCTACGAGCAGTACTTC

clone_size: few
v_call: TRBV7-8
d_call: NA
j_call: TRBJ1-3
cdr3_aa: CASSLRAASGNTTYF
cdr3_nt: TGTGCCAGCAGCTTACGGGCGGCCTCTGGAAACACCACATATTTT

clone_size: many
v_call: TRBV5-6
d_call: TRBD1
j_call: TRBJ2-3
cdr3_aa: CASSLLGQGVDTQYF
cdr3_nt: TGTGCCAGCAGCTTGTTGGGACAGGGGGTGGATACGCAGTATTTT

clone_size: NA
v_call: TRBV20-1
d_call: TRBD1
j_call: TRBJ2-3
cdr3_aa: CSATGQGAKDTQYF
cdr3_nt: TGCAGCGCAACGGGACAGGGGGCTAAAGATACGCAGTATTTT

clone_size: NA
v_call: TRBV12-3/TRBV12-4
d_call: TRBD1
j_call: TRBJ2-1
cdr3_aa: CASSLAGTGVWEQFF
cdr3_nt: TGTGCCAGCAGTTTAGCCGGGACAGGGGTGTGGGAGCAGTTCTTC

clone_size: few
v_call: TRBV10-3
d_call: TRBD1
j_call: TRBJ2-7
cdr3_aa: CAIRGDRDSYEQYF
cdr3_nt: TGTGCCATCAGGGGGGACAGAGACAGCTACGAGCAGTACTTC